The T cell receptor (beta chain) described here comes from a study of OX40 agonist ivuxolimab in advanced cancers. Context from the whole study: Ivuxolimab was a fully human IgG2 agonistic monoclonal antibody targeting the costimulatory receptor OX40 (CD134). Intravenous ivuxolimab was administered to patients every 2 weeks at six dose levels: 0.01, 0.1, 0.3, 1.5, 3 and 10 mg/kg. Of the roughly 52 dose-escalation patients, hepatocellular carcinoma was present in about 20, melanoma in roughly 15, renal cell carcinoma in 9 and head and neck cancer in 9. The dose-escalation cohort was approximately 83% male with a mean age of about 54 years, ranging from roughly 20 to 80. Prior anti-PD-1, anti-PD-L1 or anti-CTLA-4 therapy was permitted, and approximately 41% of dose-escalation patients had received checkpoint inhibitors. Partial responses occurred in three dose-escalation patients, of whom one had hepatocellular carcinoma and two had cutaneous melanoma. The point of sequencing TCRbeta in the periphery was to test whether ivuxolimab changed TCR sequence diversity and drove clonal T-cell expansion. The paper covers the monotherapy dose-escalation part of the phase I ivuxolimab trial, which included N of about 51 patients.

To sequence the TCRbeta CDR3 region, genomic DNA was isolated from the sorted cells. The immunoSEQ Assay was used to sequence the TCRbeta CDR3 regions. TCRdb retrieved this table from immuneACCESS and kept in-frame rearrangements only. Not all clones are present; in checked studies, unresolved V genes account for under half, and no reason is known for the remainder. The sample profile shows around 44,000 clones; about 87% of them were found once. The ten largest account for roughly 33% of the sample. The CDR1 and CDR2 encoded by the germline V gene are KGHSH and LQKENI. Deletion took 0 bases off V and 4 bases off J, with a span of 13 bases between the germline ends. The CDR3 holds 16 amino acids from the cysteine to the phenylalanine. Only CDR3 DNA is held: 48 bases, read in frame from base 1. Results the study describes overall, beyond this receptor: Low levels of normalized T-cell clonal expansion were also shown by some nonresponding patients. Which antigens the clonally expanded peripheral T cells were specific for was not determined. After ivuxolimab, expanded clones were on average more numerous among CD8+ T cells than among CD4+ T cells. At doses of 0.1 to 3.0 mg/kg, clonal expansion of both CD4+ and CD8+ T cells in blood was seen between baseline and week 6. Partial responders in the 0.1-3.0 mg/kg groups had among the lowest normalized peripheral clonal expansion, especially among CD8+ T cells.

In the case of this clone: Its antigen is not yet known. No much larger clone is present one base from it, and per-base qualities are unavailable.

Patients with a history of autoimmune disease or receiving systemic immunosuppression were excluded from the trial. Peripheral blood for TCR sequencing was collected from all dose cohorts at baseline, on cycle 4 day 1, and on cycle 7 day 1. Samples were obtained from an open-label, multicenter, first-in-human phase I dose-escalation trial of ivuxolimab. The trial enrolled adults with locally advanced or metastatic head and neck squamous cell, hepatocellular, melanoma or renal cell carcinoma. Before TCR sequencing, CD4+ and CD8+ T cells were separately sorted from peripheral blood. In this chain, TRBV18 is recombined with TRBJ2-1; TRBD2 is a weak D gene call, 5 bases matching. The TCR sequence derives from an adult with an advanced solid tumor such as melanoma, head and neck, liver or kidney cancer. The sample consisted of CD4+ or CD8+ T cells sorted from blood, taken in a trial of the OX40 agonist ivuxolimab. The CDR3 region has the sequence CASSPPQLGKYNEQFF. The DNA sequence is TGTGCCAGCTCACCACCGCAACTAGGGAAATACAATGAGCAGTTCTTC.